This T cell receptor (beta chain) was identified during a study of a mutant IDH1 vaccine in newly diagnosed glioma. Study-level information: There were eight vaccinations for patients, given in weeks 1, 3, 5, 7, 11, 15, 19 and 23.

The method was immunoSEQ multiplex PCR; TCRdb's version includes in-frame clones alone and lacks a portion of them. Among tens of thousands of clones listed, roughly 90% were seen once. On this clone itself: Its antigen is unidentified.

Overall study findings and caveats: Vaccine-induced immune responses were detected in around 93% of patients.

Germline V gene sequence: CDR1 MNHNS, CDR2 SASEGT. The germline V and J ends were trimmed by 7 bases and 2 bases, with 14 bases remaining between them. This CDR3 is 14 amino acids long. Time point meaning: week 5, during vaccination. Every single dose of the vaccine, 300 ug of mutant IDH1 20-mer peptide, came with topical imiquimod. New WHO grade 3 or 4 astrocytomas that were IDH1-mutant and ATRX-lost had been found in donors. The sample was PBMCs, taken from a glioma patient whose treatment included an IDH1 peptide vaccine. The TCR was taken from a woman in her 50s with glioma. The rearrangement links TRBV6-1 to TRBJ1-2; D unclear. CDR3 nucleotide sequence: TGTGCCAGCAATCAACAAGGGCTCAACTATGGCTACACCTTC. This codes for CASNQQGLNYGYTF.